This T cell receptor beta chain was found in a study of B cell selection in AIRE deficiency (dated by TCRdb to about 2019). As for the study more broadly: Researchers compared the TCRbeta repertoires of sorted blood CD4+ conventional T cells and regulatory T cells from AIRE-deficient patients with the corresponding repertoires from healthy controls. The TCR-sequenced cohort comprised five AIRE-deficient APECED patients and five healthy control donors.

For sorting, conventional CD4 T cells were defined as CD4+CD127+ cells. APECED syndrome was present in the AIRE-deficient patients. Tconv and Treg cells for TCRbeta sequencing were sorted on a FACSAria flow cytometer. The sorted cells were collected in 5-ml round-bottom polystyrene tubes, and the dry cell pellets were frozen at -80 degrees C prior to sequencing. Broader findings and caveats from the paper: About 30% of the Treg TCRbeta sequences shared among healthy donors were detected in patient Tconv cells, suggesting that Treg-biased clones are diverted into the Tconv compartment. Shorter CDR3s were found in shared Treg sequences, reflecting a bias toward rearrangements containing few non-templated nucleotide insertions. In terms of TCRBV gene usage, CDR3 length and TCR diversity, Tconv and Treg cells from AIRE-deficient patients looked similar to Tconv and Treg cells from healthy donors. Sequencing covered only TCRbeta chains, and 35% to 40% of shared healthy-donor Treg sequences were also present in healthy Tconv, possibly due to differing TCRalpha chains. Among some 3,700 shared Treg TCRbeta sequences, 25% to 40% were shared exclusively by healthy donors and around 9% exclusively by patients, which suggests that Treg selection is less efficient in the absence of AIRE.

This clone came up once. The specificity of this receptor is unknown. Within one base of it there is no much larger clone, and no base qualities were kept. The immunoSEQ platform was used for TCRbeta chain sequencing. In the paper's pipeline: Roughly 1x10^5 distinct in-frame TCRbeta sequences from patients and some 130,000 from healthy donors were obtained from pooled conventional T cell repertoires. Treg TCRbeta sequences found in two or more individuals were classed as public, and these public Treg TCRbeta sequences were then looked for in Tconv repertoires. Differences between groups were assessed using Mann-Whitney U tests with Bonferroni-Dunn correction in GraphPad Prism 7.03. The source is immuneACCESS, and TCRdb retained only in-frame sequences with V and J called. Part of the clones is not carried over; for the studies checked, unresolved V genes explain less than half of this, and the remainder is unexplained. Clonal size and the V and J genes are those of that table, whereas D and trimming came from the DNA. The sample profile shows under 30,000 clones; approximately 96% of them were found once. The ten top clones hold roughly 0.2% of the sample.

The sample was conventional CD4+ T cells sorted from PBMCs. The TCR comes from a human donor with AIRE deficiency.

The nucleotide sequence reads TGTGCCAGCAGTTCTTGGACGAACGAGCAGTTCTTC. This is translated as CASSSWTNEQFF. The V and J segments used are TRBV6-5 and TRBJ2-1, with the D gene uncertain. The germline V gene gives CDR1 as MNHEY and CDR2 as SVGAGI. V is shortened by 4 bases, J by 10 bases, and the region joining them spans 11 bases. The CDR3 sequence holds 12 residues, the cysteine and phenylalanine included. Only the CDR3 DNA stays, 36 bases, in frame from base 1.